These 23 T cell receptor beta chains share one sample of origin, sequenced in a study of shared clonotypes between healthy human individuals. CD45RO-negative, CCR7-selected cells formed the naive CD8 fraction, which excluded terminally differentiated effector memory CD45RA+ cells. Repertoires were generated with immunoSEQ multiplex PCR, while TCRdb's copy carries only in-frame clones and drops some. Of about 680,000 clones listed, roughly 94% are singletons. The sequenced sample consisted of naive CD8+ T cells sorted from blood. These receptors came from a young man in good health.

CDR3: CASSTSQGSSFNEQFF. The CDR3 DNA is TGTGCCAGCAGTACCTCCCAGGGTAGTAGCTTCAATGAGCAGTTCTTC. This rearrangement joins TRBV13 to TRBJ2-1; D perhaps matches TRBD1 (5 bases). Germline V lookup: CDR1 PRHDT, CDR2 FYEKMQ (reference sequence). Trimming cost V 6 bases and J 6 bases, with 21 bases left between them. CDR3 length equals 16 residues.

This clone came up once. This chain uses TRBV28 with TRBJ1-4; D might be TRBD1 (6 bases). The length of the CDR3 is 13 residues. CDR1 and CDR2 from the germline V gene are MDHEN and SYDVKM. V was shortened by 7 bases and J by 8 bases, with 14 bases between the two germline ends. The CDR3 coding sequence is TGTGCCAGCACCCCCGAGGGGGACGAAAAACTGTTTTTT. Residues: CASTPEGDEKLFF. Using reference TRBV28 and TRBJ1-4 for the parts outside the CDR3, the full variable domain is DVKVTQSSRYLVKRTGEKVFLECVQDMDHENMFWYRQDPGLGLRLIYFSYDVKMKEKGDIPEGYSVSREKKERFSLILESASTNQTSMYLCASTPEGDEKLFFGSGTQLSVL.

The chain carries TRBV11-2 and TRBJ2-3, with D perhaps TRBD1 (5 bases). From germline, CDR1 is SGHAT and CDR2 FQNNGV. V lost 6 bases and J 0 bases, leaving 25 bases between the germline ends. The CDR3 has 19 amino acids. DNA of the CDR3: TGTGCCAGCAGTCAAAATTGGGGCACCCAGGGATATAGCACAGATACGCAGTATTTT. It is translated as CASSQNWGTQGYSTDTQYF.

The chain links TRBV4-3 to TRBJ2-1; TRBD1 matches at 8 bases. V gave up 4 bases and J gave up 0 bases; unmatched junction bases: 5. In germline, CDR1 is LGHNA, CDR2 YSLEER. This CDR3 spans 16 amino acids. DNA for the CDR3: TGCGCCAGCAGCCCGTTTCAGGGGGCCTCCTACAATGAGCAGTTCTTC. Its protein product is CASSPFQGASYNEQFF.

The V and J genes are TRBV28 and TRBJ2-1; perhaps TRBD2 as D (5 bases). In germline, CDR1 is MDHEN, CDR2 SYDVKM. The CDR3 is 19 residues long. Deletions cut 6 bases from V and 7 bases from J, with 31 bases between. This chain's CDR3 is CASSTDGISQAQEVNEQFF. The CDR3 coding sequence is TGTGCCAGCAGCACTGATGGGATATCCCAGGCCCAGGAGGTAAATGAGCAGTTCTTC.

In nucleotides, the CDR3 is TGTGCCAGTAGTGAGGTGTGGGACAGGGAGGAGGAGCAGCCCCAGCATTTT. Translating gives CASSEVWDREEEQPQHF. The J gene is TRBJ1-5, the V gene TRBV19; TRBD1 aligns across 9 bases. The germline V gene encodes CDR1 LNHDA and CDR2 SQIVND (reference sequence). CDR3 length equals 17 residues. The junction had 15 bases not matched to a gene; V was cut back by 5 bases and J by 7 bases.

The J gene is TRBJ2-5, the V gene TRBV11-2; D is ambiguous. Between the trimmed V and J ends, which lost 5 bases and 0 bases, there was a span of 16 bases. Germline CDR1 and CDR2: SGHAT and FQNNGV. The CDR3 has 16 residues. The CDR3 DNA follows: TGTGCCAGCAGCCCGGAAAAGACTGAGTACCAAGAGACCCAGTACTTC. Residues: CASSPEKTEYQETQYF.

The CDR3 nucleotides read TGTGCCAGCAGCTTGACAGGGGGCTCGAACACCGGGGAGCTGTTTTTT. Translated, it gives CASSLTGGSNTGELFF. V is TRBV5-8 and J is TRBJ2-2; 9 bases align to TRBD1. V lost 1 base to trimming and J lost 0 bases; unmatched junction nucleotides: 1. Germline V CDR1 and CDR2: SGHTS, YDEGEE. The CDR3 runs to 16 residues.

The chain uses TRBV7-9 and TRBJ2-5, with 8 bases matching TRBD1. The junction had 7 bases not matched to a gene; V was cut back by 5 bases and J by 2 bases. CDR3 size: 15 residues. Germline CDR1 reads SEHNR; CDR2 reads FQNEAQ (reference sequence). CDR3 protein: CASSPRRGQQETQYF. The CDR3, as DNA: TGTGCCAGCAGCCCTCGCAGGGGGCAGCAAGAGACCCAGTACTTC.

The V gene is TRBV29-1, the J gene TRBJ2-7; possible D gene TRBD1, 6 bases. CDR1 and CDR2 (germline): SQVTM, ANQGSEA. Deletions cut 0 bases from V and 2 bases from J, with 20 bases between. The CDR3 covers 17 residues. The CDR3 sequence is CSVEDRGTSETTYEQYF. The CDR3 coding sequence is TGCAGCGTTGAAGATAGAGGGACATCGGAAACTACCTACGAGCAGTACTTC.

This chain uses TRBV7-3 with TRBJ2-3; 7 bases line up with TRBD2. The CDR3 runs 15 residues. The trim removed 5 bases at V and 0 bases at J, leaving 5 bases unmatched. The V gene's germline CDR1 is SGHTA and CDR2 FQGTGA. As DNA, the CDR3 is TGTGCCAGCAGCAGCAGCGGGGCAAGCACAGATACGCAGTATTTT. Translated: CASSSSGASTDTQYF.

The CDR3, as DNA: TGTGCCAGCAGCTTCGCTAACCGGAAGAACACCGGGGAGCTGTTTTTT. It encodes CASSFANRKNTGELFF. The chain couples TRBV11-2 to TRBJ2-2; D uncertain. Looked up from germline, CDR1 is SGHAT and CDR2 is FQNNGV. The CDR3 contains 16 residues. The V gene lost 3 bases and the J gene lost 1 base, with 12 bases spanning the gap.

The chain has TRBV27 and TRBJ2-2; D may be TRBD1 (6 bases). CDR1 is MNHEY and CDR2 is SMNVEV in the germline V gene (reference sequence). Trimming removed 5 bases at V and 5 bases at J, with 24 bases between. The CDR3 is 18 amino acids. CDR3 residues: CASSPHRDIRMDTGELFF. CDR3 DNA: TGTGCCAGCAGTCCTCACCGGGACATTCGTATGGATACCGGGGAGCTGTTTTTT.

The chain couples TRBV4-1 to TRBJ1-5, with 10 bases identical to TRBD1. Germline trimming cut 3 bases from V and 5 bases from J; bases unmatched to any gene: 4. The CDR3 spans 15 residues. Germline V gene lookup returns CDR1 MGHRA and CDR2 YSYEKL. CDR3 in DNA: TGCGCCAGCAGCCAGTCCGGGACAGGGGATCAGCCCCAGCATTTT. Protein sequence: CASSQSGTGDQPQHF.

The table lists this clone with a few counts. The V gene is TRBV7-9, the J gene TRBJ2-1; tentative D call: TRBD1 (6 bases). Germline-derived CDR1 and CDR2 are SEHNR and FQNEAQ (reference sequence). The CDR3 runs 16 residues. V was trimmed by 1 base and J by 5 bases, leaving 15 bases between them. For the CDR3, the DNA is TGTGCCAGCAGCTTAGTACAGGGCAGACGACACAATGAGCAGTTCTTC. This sequence encodes CASSLVQGRRHNEQFF. Full variable domain (remainder filled in from reference TRBV7-9 and TRBJ2-1): DTGVSQNPRHKITKRGQNVTFRCDPISEHNRLYWYRQTLGQGPEFLTYFQNEAQLEKSRLLSDRFSAERPKGSFSTLEIQRTEQGDSAMYLCASSLVQGRRHNEQFFGPGTRLTVL.

The chain has TRBV19 and TRBJ2-1; D is unclear. This CDR3 region has 14 residues. In germline, CDR1 is LNHDA, CDR2 SQIVND (reference sequence). Trimming left V 10 bases short and J 7 bases short, with 20 bases between. In DNA form, the CDR3 reads TGTGCCACCTCTACCTGGGAAGGGCCTAATGAGCAGTTCTTC. Protein product: CATSTWEGPNEQFF.

As regards this clone: The same CDR3 also results from other DNA sequences found in this sample. J is TRBJ2-2 and V is TRBV29-1, with a tentative D call TRBD2 (7 bases). The CDR3 length is 14 residues. Trimming took off 6 bases at V and 5 bases at J, with 16 bases between the two ends. The germline V gene has CDR1 SQVTM and CDR2 ANQGSEA. CDR3 residues: CSVIGGGMTGELFF. CDR3 coding DNA: TGCAGCGTCATAGGGGGGGGGATGACCGGGGAGCTGTTTTTT.

The V gene is TRBV7-9, the J gene TRBJ2-1, with TRBD2 matching 11 bases. The junction had 6 bases not matched to a gene; V was cut back by 1 base and J by 1 base. This CDR3 comprises 18 residues. Germline CDR1 SEHNR, CDR2 FQNEAQ (reference sequence). The CDR3 loop is CASSLGIASGRSYNEQFF. In DNA form, the CDR3 reads TGTGCCAGCAGCTTAGGTATTGCTAGCGGGAGGTCCTACAATGAGCAGTTCTTC.

This clone has only a few counts. The chain employs TRBV7-2 and TRBJ1-1; D remains ambiguous. V shed 5 bases and J shed 5 bases, with 15 bases lying between them. CDR1 is SGHTA and CDR2 is FQGNSA in the germline V gene. This CDR3 is 14 amino acids long. CDR3 sequence: CASSPVRAGTEAFF. The DNA for the CDR3 is TGTGCCAGCAGCCCCGTAAGGGCTGGTACTGAAGCTTTCTTT.

The V call is TRBV7-9, the J call TRBJ2-5; D may correspond to TRBD1 or TRBD2 (5 bases each). TRBJ2-7 matches the DNA end more closely, so the J call is doubtful. This CDR3 comprises 17 residues. Germline CDR1 reads SEHNR; CDR2 reads FQNEAQ (reference sequence). The CDR3 protein is CASSLGAVGPPPYEQYF. CDR3 bases: TGTGCCAGCAGCTTAGGGGCCGTGGGACCCCCGCCCTACGAGCAGTACTTC.

This clone was found a few times. The chain combines TRBV6-4 with TRBJ2-2; D remains unclear. Trimming removed 7 bases from V and 0 bases from J, with 9 bases in between. The length of the CDR3 is 14 residues. Germline V gene data show CDR1 as MRHNA and CDR2 as SNTAGT. The CDR3 bases are TGTGCCAGCACCAGCCAGGCGAACACCGGGGAGCTGTTTTTT. Its protein is CASTSQANTGELFF.

This chain joins TRBV14 and TRBJ2-5; tentatively, D is TRBD2 (5 bases). Germline-derived CDR1 and CDR2 are SGHDN and FVKESK. This CDR3 region has 14 residues. Trimming cost V 1 base and J 4 bases, with 10 bases left between them. The CDR3 protein is CASSQVISGETQYF. The CDR3 region has the DNA TGTGCCAGCAGCCAAGTGATCAGCGGAGAGACCCAGTACTTC.

The chain combines TRBV6-6 with TRBJ2-7; 7 bases match TRBD1. This CDR3 region has 13 residues. Germline V gives CDR1 MNHNY, CDR2 SVGAGI (reference sequence). V shed 4 bases and J 6 bases; nucleotides not matched to a gene: 6. CDR3 region: CASSLDRALEQYF. The CDR3 bases are TGTGCCAGCAGTTTAGACAGGGCCCTCGAGCAGTACTTC.